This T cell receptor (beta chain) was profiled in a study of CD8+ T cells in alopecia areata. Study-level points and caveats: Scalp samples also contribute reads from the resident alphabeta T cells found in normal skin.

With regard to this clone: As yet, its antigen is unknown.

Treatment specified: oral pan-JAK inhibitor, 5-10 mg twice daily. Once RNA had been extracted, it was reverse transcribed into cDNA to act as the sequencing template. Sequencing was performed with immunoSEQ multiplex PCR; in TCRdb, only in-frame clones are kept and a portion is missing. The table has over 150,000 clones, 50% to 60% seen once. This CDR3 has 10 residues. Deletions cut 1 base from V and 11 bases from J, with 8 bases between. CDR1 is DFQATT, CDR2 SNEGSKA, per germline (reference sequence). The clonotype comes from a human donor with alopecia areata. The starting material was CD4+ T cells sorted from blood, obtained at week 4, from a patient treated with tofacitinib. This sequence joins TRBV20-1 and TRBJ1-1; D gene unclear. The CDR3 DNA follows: TGCAGTGCTAGAGGCCAGAGGGCTTTCTTT. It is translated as CSARGQRAFF.